Shown below are 18 T cell receptor beta chains from a single sample sequenced in a study of blood T cell repertoires in COVID-19. Clones were sequenced by immunoSEQ multiplex PCR, and TCRdb holds only the in-frame ones, with some missing. The sample carries 90,000 to 120,000 clones, 90% to 95% recorded once. The sequenced sample consisted of peripheral blood. Receptors were obtained from a man in his sixties with acute or convalescent COVID-19.

The chain links TRBV6-6 to TRBJ2-7; 7 nucleotides align to TRBD2. Germline V lookup: CDR1 MNHNY, CDR2 SVGAGI (reference sequence). The CDR3 sequence is 15 residues long. V was pared by 2 bases and J by 1 base, with 5 bases of the junction left unmatched. The CDR3 region has the DNA TGTGCCAGCAGTTACATGGGAGGGTCTTCCTACGAGCAGTACTTC. It translates to CASSYMGGSSYEQYF.

In DNA, the CDR3 is TGCGCCAGCAGCTCCCAGGGGGGGAACACTGAAGCTTTCTTT. It is translated as CASSSQGGNTEAFF. This rearrangement joins TRBV5-1 to TRBJ1-1, with TRBD1 matching 7 bases. CDR1 and CDR2 (germline): SGHRS, YFSETQ. The CDR3 length is 14 residues. V was clipped by 3 bases and J by 1 base; unmatched bases: 3. Variable domain in full (rest from reference TRBV5-1 and TRBJ1-1): KAGVTQTPRYLIKTRGQQVTLSCSPISGHRSVSWYQQTPGQGLQFLFEYFSETQRNKGNFPGRFSGRQFSNSRSEMNVSTLELGDSALYLCASSSQGGNTEAFFGQGTRLTVV.

This chain links TRBV27 with TRBJ1-6, with 8 bases identical to TRBD1. There are 15 residues in the CDR3. CDR1 and CDR2 (germline): MNHEY, SMNVEV (reference sequence). V shed 5 bases and J 10 bases; nucleotides not matched to a gene: 10. The CDR3 nucleotides are TGTGCCAGCAGTGGACAGGGCGTCAGGGAATCACCCCTCCACTTT. It translates to CASSGQGVRESPLHF.

The gene calls are TRBV19 and TRBJ1-2; D unclear. Germline lookup yields CDR1 LNHDA and CDR2 SQIVND (reference sequence). V lost 5 bases and J lost 3, with 13 bases in between. This CDR3 contains 14 residues. The CDR3 loop is CASSPEVIDYGYTF. DNA of the CDR3: TGTGCCAGTAGTCCGGAGGTGATCGACTATGGCTACACCTTC.

The rearrangement uses TRBV24-1 and TRBJ2-2; 9 positions match TRBD1. CDR3 length equals 13 residues. Germline V gene sequence: CDR1 KGHDR, CDR2 SFDVKD. The V and J ends lost 9 bases and 4 bases, in that order; junction bases with no gene match: 2. Here the CDR3 reads CATGTGITGELFF. CDR3 bases: TGTGCCACCGGGACAGGGATCACCGGGGAGCTGTTTTTT.

V usage is TRBV4-2 and J usage is TRBJ1-2, with D possibly TRBD1 on 6 matching bases. The germline V gene encodes CDR1 LGHNA and CDR2 YNFKEQ. V lost 0 bases and J lost 8, with 13 bases in between. There are 14 residues in the CDR3. The CDR3, as DNA: TGTGCCAGCAGCCAAGATACCAGGGGCGAAGGCTACACCTTC. Its translation is CASSQDTRGEGYTF.

This clone was seen just once. This chain links TRBV19 with TRBJ2-1, with 7 nucleotides matching TRBD2. CDR1 and CDR2 (germline): LNHDA, SQIVND (reference sequence). V was pared by 6 bases and J by 4 bases, with 6 bases of the junction left unmatched. This CDR3 comprises 14 residues. The CDR3 DNA follows: TGTGCCAGTAGCTGGCTAGCGGATTACAATGAGCAGTTCTTC. Amino acid sequence: CASSWLADYNEQFF.

This rearrangement joins TRBV27 to TRBJ2-7; 7 nucleotides align to TRBD1. This CDR3 spans 13 amino acids. The V gene's germline CDR1 is MNHEY and CDR2 SMNVEV (reference sequence). V was clipped by 3 bases and J by 7 bases; unmatched bases: 6. CDR3 protein: CASSFNRQGEQYV. As DNA, the CDR3 is TGTGCCAGCAGTTTTAATCGACAGGGAGAGCAGTACGTC.

This sequence joins TRBV9 and TRBJ2-2, with 10 bases lining up with TRBD2. Losses at the gene ends were 4 bases for V and 5 bases for J; bases not matched to a gene: 2. Germline V CDR1 and CDR2: SGDLS, YYNGEE. The CDR3 consists of 14 residues. The CDR3 coding sequence is TGTGCCAGCAGCCGTAGCGGGGGGACCGGGGAGCTGTTTTTT. As protein: CASSRSGGTGELFF. Full variable domain (outside the CDR3, taken from reference TRBV9 and TRBJ2-2): DSGVTQTPKHLITATGQRVTLRCSPRSGDLSVYWYQQSLDQGLQFLIQYYNGEERAKGNILERFSAQQFPDLHSELNLSSLELGDSALYFCASSRSGGTGELFFGEGSRLTVL.

This clone has only one observation. The chain uses TRBV13 and TRBJ2-3; 7 bases fit TRBD2. Germline CDR1 and CDR2: PRHDT and FYEKMQ (reference sequence). This CDR3 is built from 18 residues. Trimming cost V 6 bases and J 1 base; bases outside gene matches: 16. CDR3 nucleotide sequence: TGTGCCAGCAGTACCTTTCTAGGCGGAGGGAGGGGCACAGATACGCAGTATTTT. It encodes CASSTFLGGGRGTDTQYF.

The chain carries TRBV30 and TRBJ2-7; no clear D gene. The CDR3 is 13 residues long. Germline V CDR1 and CDR2: GTSNPN, SVGIG (reference sequence). Trimming left V 0 bases short and J 4 bases short, with 10 bases between. The CDR3 spells CAWSVNMQYEQYF. For the CDR3, the DNA is TGTGCCTGGAGTGTAAACATGCAATACGAGCAGTACTTC.

The gene calls are TRBV9 and TRBJ2-1; 8 bases match TRBD2. Germline lookup yields CDR1 SGDLS and CDR2 YYNGEE. The V gene end was trimmed by 0 bases and the J gene end by 7 bases; junction bases not matched to a gene: 9. The length of the CDR3 is 16 residues. As DNA, the CDR3 is TGTGCCAGCAGCGTAGGTTCAAGCGGGAGAAGTAATGAGCAGTTCTTC. Protein sequence: CASSVGSSGRSNEQFF. The full variable domain, its missing parts supplied by reference TRBV9 and TRBJ2-1, is DSGVTQTPKHLITATGQRVTLRCSPRSGDLSVYWYQQSLDQGLQFLIQYYNGEERAKGNILERFSAQQFPDLHSELNLSSLELGDSALYFCASSVGSSGRSNEQFFGPGTRLTVL.

V usage is TRBV29-1 and J usage is TRBJ2-1, with 8 positions matching TRBD2. J gave up 0 bases and V 3 bases, and 19 bases lay outside the gene matches. CDR3 length: 20 residues. Germline V gene lookup returns CDR1 SQVTM and CDR2 ANQGSEA. The CDR3 region has the DNA TGCAGCGTTGATCGGGGCAGCGGGGGCAAGGAGTGGAGCTCCTACAATGAGCAGTTCTTC. It codes for CSVDRGSGGKEWSSYNEQFF.

V is TRBV18 and J is TRBJ2-3; no clear D. The CDR3 is made up of 13 amino acids. The germline CDR1 and CDR2 sequences are KGHSH and LQKENI. Trimming took off 3 bases at V and 0 bases at J, with 4 bases between the two ends. CDR3 bases: TGTGCCAGCTCACCCCCTAGCACAGATACGCAGTATTTT. Encoded protein: CASSPPSTDTQYF.

In this sample, this clone turned up a few times. V usage is TRBV27 and J usage is TRBJ2-1, with 9 nucleotides matching TRBD2. This CDR3 is 16 amino acids long. Trimming at V came to 5 bases and at J to 10 bases, leaving 15 bases not matched to a gene. Germline V lookup: CDR1 MNHEY, CDR2 SMNVEV (reference sequence). This CDR3 reads CASSTPGFSGSGEQFF. The CDR3 DNA follows: TGTGCCAGCAGTACCCCGGGGTTTAGCGGGAGCGGAGAGCAGTTCTTC.

The sample holds one count of this clone. The chain employs TRBV15 and TRBJ1-1, with D perhaps TRBD1 (5 bases). Germline V gene sequence: CDR1 LNHNV, CDR2 YYDKDF (reference sequence). Trimming stripped 0 bases from V and 11 bases from J, with 22 bases between. This CDR3 contains 16 residues. CDR3 nucleotides: TGTGCCACCAGCAGAGATCCCTTTGCAGGGATAGTGGGTGCTTTCTTT. Translation gives CATSRDPFAGIVGAFF.

This chain links TRBV28 with TRBJ1-2; TRBD1 aligns across 8 bases. There are 14 residues in the CDR3. The germline V gene encodes CDR1 MDHEN and CDR2 SYDVKM. V dropped 5 bases and J dropped 8; count of bases not matched to a gene: 10. The CDR3 sequence: CASSIPDRALGYTF. The CDR3 region has the DNA TGTGCCAGCAGTATCCCGGACAGGGCATTAGGCTACACCTTC.

This chain uses TRBV5-4 with TRBJ1-2; 7 positions agree with TRBD1. The CDR3 has 15 amino acids. Unmatched junction bases numbered 10, after V lost 4 bases and J lost 4 bases. Germline values: CDR1 SGHNT, CDR2 YYREEE (reference sequence). In nucleotides, the CDR3 is TGTGCCAGCAGCCCAAAAGGGACAGACGTCTATGGCTACACCTTC. Translating it yields CASSPKGTDVYGYTF.